These 20 T cell receptor beta chains came from one sample sequenced in a study of control samples from healthy donors and cancer patients. Clones were read by immunoSEQ multiplex PCR, and TCRdb kept only the in-frame ones, dropping some. The repertoire holds 100,000 to 150,000 clones, with over 75% as singletons. The specimen was blood. The receptors stem from a man between 60 and 75 years old in good health.

The CDR3 region has the DNA TGTGCCAGCTCACCAGTCCGGGGTGGGGCCAACGTCCTGACTTTC. Residues: CASSPVRGGANVLTF. The chain couples TRBV18 to TRBJ2-6, with a possible D match to TRBD2 (5 bases). Trimming cost V 2 bases and J 3 bases, with 8 bases left between them. Per the germline V gene, CDR1 is KGHSH and CDR2 is LQKENI. The CDR3 has 15 residues.

The V and J genes are TRBV6-4 and TRBJ2-1; 13 bases map to TRBD2. The V and J ends lost 5 bases and 13 bases, in that order; junction bases with no gene match: 5. Germline CDR1 is MRHNA and CDR2 is SNTAGT. The CDR3 length is 13 residues. The CDR3 DNA reads as TGTGCCAGCAGTCCGGGGACTAGCGGGGATCAGTTCTTC. Protein product: CASSPGTSGDQFF.

The V and J genes are TRBV9 and TRBJ2-3; no firm D call. Germline CDR1 and CDR2: SGDLS and YYNGEE. The CDR3 length is 14 residues. The V gene lost 0 bases and the J gene lost 2 bases, with 7 bases spanning the gap. CDR3 coding DNA: TGTGCCAGCAGCGTAGTAACCAACACAGATACGCAGTATTTT. Protein sequence: CASSVVTNTDTQYF.

The chain is built from TRBV19 and TRBJ2-3; tentatively, D is TRBD2 (6 bases). This CDR3 has 16 residues. Trimming left V 7 bases short and J 6 bases short, with 23 bases between. In germline, CDR1 is LNHDA, CDR2 SQIVND (reference sequence). In nucleotides, the CDR3 is TGTGCCAGTAAAAGTGGAGGGCGGGTAAGACCCGATACGCAGTATTTT. This codes for CASKSGGRVRPDTQYF.

CDR3 sequence (DNA): TGTGCCAACCTGGGACAGTCCTATCAGCCCCAGCATTTT. Translated: CANLGQSYQPQHF. The chain has TRBV7-9 and TRBJ1-5; 7 bases are shared with TRBD1. The CDR3 is 13 residues long. Per germline, CDR1 SEHNR and CDR2 FQNEAQ (reference sequence). V was pared by 10 bases and J by 5 bases, with 8 bases of the junction left unmatched.

The V and J genes are TRBV18 and TRBJ1-5, with no clear D. Trimming took 6 bases from V and 4 from J, leaving 7 bases between them. Germline V gene data show CDR1 as KGHSH and CDR2 as LQKENI. This CDR3 comprises 12 residues. CDR3 sequence reads: CASSPDNQPQHF. The CDR3 DNA is TGTGCCAGCTCCCCCGATAATCAGCCCCAGCATTTT.

The rearrangement links TRBV28 to TRBJ1-3; no firm D call. The CDR3 loop spans 15 amino acids. Germline values: CDR1 MDHEN, CDR2 SYDVKM. With 1 base removed from V and 1 base from J, the gap between germline ends came to 8 bases. In nucleotides, the CDR3 is TGTGCCAGCAGTTTATTCGCGGGTTCTGGAAACACCATATATTTT. Amino acid sequence: CASSLFAGSGNTIYF.

The chain combines TRBV27 with TRBJ1-5, with no clear D. Looked up from germline, CDR1 is MNHEY and CDR2 is SMNVEV (reference sequence). V lost 8 bases to trimming and J lost 9 bases, with 14 bases between them. The CDR3 is made up of 12 amino acids. In nucleotides, the CDR3 is TGTGCCAGCGGCCCCCCAAAGGGGCCCCAGCATTTT. Translating gives CASGPPKGPQHF.

This CDR3 is CASSSTGGIGYGYTF. The DNA for the CDR3 is TGTGCCAGCAGTTCCACAGGGGGCATCGGCTATGGCTACACCTTC. The chain carries TRBV28 and TRBJ1-2; 9 nucleotides match TRBD1. The CDR3 has 15 amino acids. The germline CDR1 and CDR2 sequences are MDHEN and SYDVKM. V dropped 4 bases and J dropped 4; count of bases not matched to a gene: 7.

This clone has only one observation. The chain has TRBV18 and TRBJ2-1; TRBD2 matches 8 bases. CDR3 length: 16 amino acids. V shed 3 bases and J 2 bases; nucleotides not matched to a gene: 6. Germline CDR1 is KGHSH and CDR2 is LQKENI. CDR3 sequence (DNA): TGTGCCAGCTCACCCACAGCGGGGGTTACCTACAATGAGCAGTTCTTC. Its protein product is CASSPTAGVTYNEQFF. Together with reference TRBV18 and TRBJ2-1, the CDR3 gives the full variable domain: NAGVMQNPRHLVRRRGQEARLRCSPMKGHSHVYWYRQLPEEGLKFMVYLQKENIIDESGMPKERFSAEFPKEGPSILRIQQVVRGDSAAYFCASSPTAGVTYNEQFFGPGTRLTVL.

This clone was observed a handful of times. The V call is TRBV7-9, the J call TRBJ1-1; possible D gene TRBD1, 5 bases. Germline loops: CDR1 SEHNR, CDR2 FQNEAQ (reference sequence). The CDR3 spans 14 residues. V lost 5 bases and J 6 bases, leaving 16 bases between the germline ends. Here the CDR3 DNA reads TGTGCCAGCAGCCCTATGACAGCCAAAGCTGAAGCTTTCTTT. Its protein product is CASSPMTAKAEAFF.

The gene calls are TRBV9 and TRBJ1-4, with 7 nucleotides matching TRBD1. V was pared by 0 bases and J by 6 bases, with 14 bases of the junction left unmatched. The CDR3 has 18 residues. From germline, CDR1 is SGDLS and CDR2 YYNGEE. Here the CDR3 reads CASSVARGIRGGDEKLFF. The CDR3 nucleotides read TGTGCCAGCAGCGTAGCCAGGGGGATCAGGGGAGGGGATGAAAAACTGTTTTTT.

The J gene is TRBJ1-6, the V gene TRBV12-3 or TRBV12-4, with D tentatively TRBD1 (6 bases). V shed 5 bases and J shed 13 bases, with 15 bases lying between them. This CDR3 spans 13 amino acids. The CDR3, as DNA: TGTGCCAGCAGTACAGGGTTCGAGTGGCCCCTCCACTTT. It codes for CASSTGFEWPLHF.

The chain employs TRBV7-8 and TRBJ1-2; D remains unclear. Trimming took 1 base from V and 9 from J, leaving 9 bases between them. In germline, CDR1 is SGHVS, CDR2 FQNEAQ. The length of the CDR3 is 12 residues. The CDR3 is CASSLVLGSYTF. The CDR3 DNA reads TGTGCCAGCAGCTTAGTTTTAGGCAGCTACACCTTC.

The chain employs TRBV25-1 and TRBJ2-7; 8 bases match TRBD1. Germline lookup yields CDR1 MGHDK and CDR2 SYGVNS. The CDR3 totals 13 residues. J was trimmed by 6 bases and V by 6 bases; bases with no gene match: 7. This chain's CDR3 is CASSRDRGGEQYF. DNA for the CDR3: TGTGCCAGCAGCCGTGACAGGGGAGGCGAGCAGTACTTC.

The chain uses TRBV6-4 and TRBJ2-7; 7 positions match TRBD1. Germline V lookup: CDR1 MRHNA, CDR2 SNTAGT. The CDR3 totals 12 residues. CDR3 nucleotides: TGTACCTTTGAACAGGGGCCTGGGGAGCAGTACTTC. Amino acids: CTFEQGPGEQYF.

This clone was seen just once. The gene calls are TRBV18 and TRBJ1-4; possibly TRBD1 for D (6 bases). Germline assignment: CDR1 KGHSH and CDR2 LQKENI. The germline V and J ends were trimmed by 5 bases and 0 bases, with 13 bases remaining between them. The CDR3 length is 16 residues. The CDR3: CASSSGTPSTNEKLFF. As DNA, the CDR3 is TGTGCCAGCTCATCAGGGACACCATCAACTAATGAAAAACTGTTTTTT.

The rearrangement uses TRBV18 and TRBJ1-2; 7 bases align to TRBD1. The ends lost 4 bases at V and 4 bases at J; junction bases unmatched: 9. CDR3 length equals 15 residues. Per the germline V gene, CDR1 is KGHSH and CDR2 is LQKENI. CDR3 in DNA: TGTGCCAGCTCACTCGAGACTACAGGGGCCTATGGCTACACCTTC. Its translation: CASSLETTGAYGYTF. Variable domain in full (rest from reference TRBV18 and TRBJ1-2): NAGVMQNPRHLVRRRGQEARLRCSPMKGHSHVYWYRQLPEEGLKFMVYLQKENIIDESGMPKERFSAEFPKEGPSILRIQQVVRGDSAAYFCASSLETTGAYGYTFGSGTRLTVV.

The V and J genes are TRBV6-5 and TRBJ1-1; a weak D match, TRBD1 (5 bases). Germline CDR1 MNHEY, CDR2 SVGAGI. V was shortened by 0 bases and J by 5 bases, with 10 bases between the two germline ends. The CDR3 has 14 amino acids. The CDR3 loop is CASSYSLGVTEAFF. The CDR3 DNA reads as TGTGCCAGCAGTTACTCGCTAGGGGTGACTGAAGCTTTCTTT.

The chain couples TRBV19 to TRBJ1-2; possibly TRBD1 for D (5 bases). From germline, CDR1 is LNHDA and CDR2 SQIVND (reference sequence). This CDR3 contains 12 residues. V shed 3 bases and J shed 6 bases, with 8 bases lying between them. CDR3: CASSMGGDGYTF. As DNA, the CDR3 is TGTGCCAGTAGTATGGGGGGGGATGGCTACACCTTC.